Below, 4 T cell receptor beta chains from the same sample are listed, as sequenced in a study of naive CD8 T cells in extremely preterm neonates. TCRdb keeps only in-frame clones here, not all; method: immunoSEQ multiplex PCR. The sample records thousands of clones, nearly 98% being singletons. Material for sequencing was naive CD8+ T cells from blood. The receptors were sampled from a human donor in good health.

The CDR3 coding sequence is TGCAGCGTTGCGGTGACAGGGCCGAATGAAAAACTGTTTTTT. The encoded protein is CSVAVTGPNEKLFF. The chain joins TRBV29-1 to TRBJ1-4; 7 bases are shared with TRBD1. The trim removed 4 bases at V and 5 bases at J, leaving 7 bases unmatched. The CDR3 loop spans 14 amino acids. CDR1 and CDR2 (germline): SQVTM, ANQGSEA.

The chain employs TRBV4-3 and TRBJ2-1, with a weak D call TRBD2 (6 bases). From germline, CDR1 is LGHNA and CDR2 YSLEER. Trimming took 0 bases from V and 7 from J, leaving 10 bases between them. The CDR3 loop spans 14 amino acids. The CDR3 sequence: CASSQESGSNEQFF. The CDR3 DNA follows: TGCGCCAGCAGCCAAGAATCCGGGAGTAATGAGCAGTTCTTC.

The chain employs TRBV6-6 and TRBJ2-2; maybe TRBD2 (5 bases). This CDR3 is 14 amino acids long. CDR1 is MNHNY, CDR2 SVGAGI, per germline (reference sequence). V shed 0 bases and J shed 6 bases, with 8 bases lying between them. The DNA for the CDR3 is TGTGCCAGCAGTTACTCAGGAGGCGCCGGGGAGCTGTTTTTT. Translation gives CASSYSGGAGELFF.

The rearrangement links TRBV7-3 to TRBJ2-2; D remains ambiguous. The CDR3 has 16 amino acids. CDR1 is SGHTA and CDR2 is FQGTGA in the germline V gene. Trimming left V 1 base short and J 4 bases short, with 13 bases between. CDR3 in DNA: TGTGCCAGCAGCTTAAATAGAGGCCGCGGCACCGGGGAGCTGTTTTTT. Protein: CASSLNRGRGTGELFF.